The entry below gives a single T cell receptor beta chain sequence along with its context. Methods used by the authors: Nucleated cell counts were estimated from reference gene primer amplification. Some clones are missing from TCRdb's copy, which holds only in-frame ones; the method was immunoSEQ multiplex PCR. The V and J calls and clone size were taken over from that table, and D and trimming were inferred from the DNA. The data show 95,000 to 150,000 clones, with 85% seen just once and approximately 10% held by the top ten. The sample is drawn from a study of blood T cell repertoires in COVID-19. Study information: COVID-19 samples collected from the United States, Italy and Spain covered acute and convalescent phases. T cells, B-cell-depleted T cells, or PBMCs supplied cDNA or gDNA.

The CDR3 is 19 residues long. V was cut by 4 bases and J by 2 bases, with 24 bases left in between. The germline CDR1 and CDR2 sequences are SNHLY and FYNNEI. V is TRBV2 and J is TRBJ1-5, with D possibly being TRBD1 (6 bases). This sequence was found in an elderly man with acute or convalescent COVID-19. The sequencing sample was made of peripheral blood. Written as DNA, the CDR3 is TGTGCCAGCAGTGGGGGTTGGGGGACACTTGGGTTTGGCAATCAGCCCCAGCATTTT. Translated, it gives CASSGGWGTLGFGNQPQHF.